The subject of this entry is one T cell receptor beta chain. Its antigen specificity is not known. Qualities for individual bases were not recorded, and no much larger clone is one base off. These data are taken from a study of blood T cell repertoires in COVID-19 (dated by TCRdb to 2018 to 2020). In the study overall: The collaborator samples originated in the United States, Italy and Spain and spanned the acute and convalescent phases of COVID-19. The prospective study material was composed of cDNA or gDNA derived from T cells, B-cell-depleted T cells, or PBMCs. The dataset comprised deeply sampled blood TCRbeta repertoires from subjects exposed to, actively infected with, or recovered from COVID-19. The repertoires were released in a freely available public database intended as a resource for research on the immune response to SARS-CoV-2. Samples came from the ongoing ImmuneRACE study (first 160 participants) plus 1,254 subjects from 6 global collaborators. Nearly every sample came with metadata listing a de-identified subject ID, COVID-19 status, age in years and sex. Where available, HLA class I and class II types were taken from metadata supplied by the sample provider and were not determined by assay-based typing.

Collaborating institutions collected whole blood in K2EDTA tubes following their own protocols. For TCRbeta analysis, collaborators shipped samples as frozen whole blood, isolated PBMCs, or DNA extracted from either of those sample types. The study at large found these results: How much clinical and demographic metadata was included differed by source and by participant, and the metadata was provided uncurated.

TCRbeta CDR3 regions were amplified from genomic DNA by means of the immunoSEQ Assay, a bias-controlled multiplex PCR. Per the source publication's procedure: Nucleated cell counts per sample were estimated from amplification of reference gene primers within the assay. To quantify the absolute abundance of each unique TCRbeta CDR3 rearrangement, sequence reads were collapsed and filtered. Productive Simpson clonality was computed per sample as the square root of Simpson's diversity index over productive rearrangements. The clones in this table, taken by TCRdb from immuneACCESS, are in-frame only. Not every clone is retained; where verified, under half of the shortfall comes from an unresolved V gene, and the cause of the rest is unknown. V, J and clone size were drawn from that table, and D and trimming were deduced from the DNA. The sample table lists 150,000 or so clones, about 86% of them with a count of one. The top ten clones comprise approximately 4% of the sample.

Its CDR3 holds 16 amino acids, cysteine through phenylalanine. The read is trimmed to its CDR3 DNA, 48 bases read in frame from base 1. Sequences SGHNT (CDR1) and YYREEE (CDR2) are obtained from the germline V gene (reference sequence). The V end gives up 4 bases and the J end 5 bases, leaving 9 bases in the junction not matched to a gene. Sequenced material: peripheral blood. The chain is made from TRBV5-4 and TRBJ2-2, with 9 bases matching TRBD2. This sequence originates from a woman between 65 and 79 years old with acute or convalescent COVID-19. The sequenced DNA is TGTGCCAGCAGCCCGGCGGGGGCGGGAGGGACCGGGGAGCTGTTTTTT. The resulting protein is CASSPAGAGGTGELFF.